The 8 T cell receptor beta chains below come from one sample, sequenced in a study of radiotherapy plus CTLA-4 blockade in lung cancer. Clones were read by immunoSEQ multiplex PCR, and TCRdb kept only the in-frame ones, dropping some. This table has 35,000 or so clones, approximately 85% appearing once. The sequenced sample was peripheral blood, obtained from a patient treated with radiotherapy plus ipilimumab. These receptors came from a human donor with non-small cell lung cancer who had stable disease on radiotherapy plus ipilimumab.

The chain joins TRBV19 to TRBJ1-5, with 7 bases fitting TRBD1. With 6 bases clipped from V and 2 bases from J, the junction kept 16 bases outside the gene matches. The germline gives CDR1 LNHDA, CDR2 SQIVND (reference sequence). This CDR3 region has 18 residues. CDR3 sequence reads: CASRNGQGERSRNQPQHF. The DNA for the CDR3 is TGTGCCAGTAGGAACGGGCAGGGGGAGAGATCGCGCAATCAGCCCCAGCATTTT.

The rearrangement joins TRBV7-3 to TRBJ2-2, with 8 bases matching TRBD2. V shed 5 bases and J 9 bases; nucleotides not matched to a gene: 14. The CDR3 is made up of 16 amino acids. Germline loops: CDR1 SGHTA, CDR2 FQGTGA. CDR3 in DNA: TGTGCCAGCAGCATAAGCAGGGCGGGAGGCTCCAGGGAGCTGTTTTTT. Encoded protein: CASSISRAGGSRELFF.

V and J are TRBV11-2 and TRBJ2-7; tentatively, D is TRBD2 (6 bases). V was cut by 2 bases and J by 5 bases, with 13 bases left in between. The CDR3 runs to 14 residues. Germline V lookup: CDR1 SGHAT, CDR2 FQNNGV. The DNA of the CDR3 is TGTGCCAGCAGCTTACAACTAGCAATCGACGAGCAGTACTTC. Translation: CASSLQLAIDEQYF.

The V and J genes are TRBV6-5 and TRBJ1-4; 7 bases match TRBD1. Trimming cost V 2 bases and J 3 bases; bases outside gene matches: 0. The CDR3 runs to 14 residues. Germline V gives CDR1 MNHEY, CDR2 SVGAGI. The CDR3 bases are TGTGCCAGCAGTTACAGGGGGCCTAATGAAAAACTGTTTTTT. It encodes CASSYRGPNEKLFF.

The gene calls are TRBV19 and TRBJ1-5; 9 bases match TRBD1. Germline trimming cut 7 bases from V and 2 bases from J; bases unmatched to any gene: 9. This CDR3 has 16 amino acids. Germline V gene lookup returns CDR1 LNHDA and CDR2 SQIVND (reference sequence). The chain's CDR3 is CASTTLQGAGNQPQHF. The CDR3 nucleotides are TGTGCCAGTACTACCCTACAGGGGGCAGGCAATCAGCCCCAGCATTTT.

This rearrangement joins TRBV5-4 to TRBJ2-1; D uncertain. Germline values: CDR1 SGHNT, CDR2 YYREEE (reference sequence). Trimming removed 3 bases from V and 9 bases from J, with 10 bases in between. The CDR3 is 12 amino acids. CDR3 nucleotides: TGTGCCAGCAGCTCAACTTACCCTGAGCAGTTCTTC. This encodes CASSSTYPEQFF.

This CDR3 reads CASSLGSGDWDTQYF. CDR3 nucleotides: TGTGCCAGCAGCTTAGGGTCCGGGGACTGGGATACGCAGTATTTT. This chain links TRBV7-2 with TRBJ2-3; D may be TRBD2 (6 bases). Germline values: CDR1 SGHTA, CDR2 FQGNSA. V dropped 1 base and J dropped 6 bases, with 14 bases sitting between them. This CDR3 is built from 15 residues.

The rearrangement uses TRBV5-1 and TRBJ2-5; tentatively, D is TRBD2 (6 bases). Trimming pared 0 bases from V and 1 base from J, leaving 7 bases between. This CDR3 comprises 14 residues. Germline V lookup: CDR1 SGHRS, CDR2 YFSETQ. The CDR3 DNA follows: TGCGCCAGCAGCTTGGTGGGGGGCCAAGAGACCCAGTACTTC. Residues: CASSLVGGQETQYF.